This TCR beta chain stems from a study of pediatric ulcerative colitis. Whole-study results and caveats: Acute severe colitis showed lower rectal diversity from clonal expansions.

Germline CDR1 reads MNHEY; CDR2 reads SVGAGI. The CDR3 is 13 residues long. Losses at the gene ends were 6 bases for V and 4 bases for J; bases not matched to a gene: 5. About this clone itself: The antigen remains undetermined.

The repertoire was sequenced with immunoSEQ multiplex PCR; TCRdb's copy has only in-frame clones and lacks some. The sample includes around 30,000 clones, around 80% seen only once; the top ten take approximately 4%. The diagnostic colonoscopy in ulcerative colitis patients preceded any immunosuppressive treatment. V gene TRBV6-5 combines with J gene TRBJ1-2, with TRBD1 matching over 7 bases. The sequence derives from a boy between 10 and 17 years old with severe ulcerative colitis. The sequencing sample was made of blood. The CDR3 is CASSPGGSYGYTF. CDR3 bases: TGTGCCAGCAGCCCAGGGGGGAGCTATGGCTACACCTTC.